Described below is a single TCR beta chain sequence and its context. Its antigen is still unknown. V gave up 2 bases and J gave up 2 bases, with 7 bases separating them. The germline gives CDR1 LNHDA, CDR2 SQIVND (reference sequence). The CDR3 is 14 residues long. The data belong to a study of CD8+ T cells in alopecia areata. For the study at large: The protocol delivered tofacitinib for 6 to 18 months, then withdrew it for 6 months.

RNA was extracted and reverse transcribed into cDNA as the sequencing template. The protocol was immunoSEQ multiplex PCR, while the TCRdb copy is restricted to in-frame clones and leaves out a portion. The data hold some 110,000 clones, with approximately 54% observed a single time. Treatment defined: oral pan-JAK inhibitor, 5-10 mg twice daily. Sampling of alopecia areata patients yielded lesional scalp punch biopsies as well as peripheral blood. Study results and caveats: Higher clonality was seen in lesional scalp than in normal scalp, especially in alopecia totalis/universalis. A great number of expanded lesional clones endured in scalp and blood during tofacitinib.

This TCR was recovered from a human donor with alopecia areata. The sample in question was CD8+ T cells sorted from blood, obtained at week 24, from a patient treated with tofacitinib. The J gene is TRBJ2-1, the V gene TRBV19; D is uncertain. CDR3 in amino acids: CASSIIGAYNEQFF. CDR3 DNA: TGTGCCAGTAGTATAATCGGAGCCTACAATGAGCAGTTCTTC.